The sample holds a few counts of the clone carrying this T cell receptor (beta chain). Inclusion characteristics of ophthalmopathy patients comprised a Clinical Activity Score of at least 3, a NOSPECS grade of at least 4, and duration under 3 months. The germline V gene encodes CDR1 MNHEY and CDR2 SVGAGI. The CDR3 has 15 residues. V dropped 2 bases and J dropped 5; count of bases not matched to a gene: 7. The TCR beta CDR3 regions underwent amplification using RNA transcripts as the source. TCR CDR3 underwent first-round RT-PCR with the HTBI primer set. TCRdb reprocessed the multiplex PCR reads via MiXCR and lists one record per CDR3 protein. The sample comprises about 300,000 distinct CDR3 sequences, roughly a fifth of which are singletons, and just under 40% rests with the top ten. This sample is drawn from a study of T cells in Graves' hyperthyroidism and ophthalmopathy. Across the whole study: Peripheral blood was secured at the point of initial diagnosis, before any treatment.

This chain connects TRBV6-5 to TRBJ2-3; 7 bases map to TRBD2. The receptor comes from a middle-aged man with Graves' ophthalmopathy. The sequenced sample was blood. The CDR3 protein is CASSYLVGGLDTQYF. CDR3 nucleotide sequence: TGTGCCAGCAGTTACCTCGTGGGAGGGTTAGATACGCAGTATTTT.